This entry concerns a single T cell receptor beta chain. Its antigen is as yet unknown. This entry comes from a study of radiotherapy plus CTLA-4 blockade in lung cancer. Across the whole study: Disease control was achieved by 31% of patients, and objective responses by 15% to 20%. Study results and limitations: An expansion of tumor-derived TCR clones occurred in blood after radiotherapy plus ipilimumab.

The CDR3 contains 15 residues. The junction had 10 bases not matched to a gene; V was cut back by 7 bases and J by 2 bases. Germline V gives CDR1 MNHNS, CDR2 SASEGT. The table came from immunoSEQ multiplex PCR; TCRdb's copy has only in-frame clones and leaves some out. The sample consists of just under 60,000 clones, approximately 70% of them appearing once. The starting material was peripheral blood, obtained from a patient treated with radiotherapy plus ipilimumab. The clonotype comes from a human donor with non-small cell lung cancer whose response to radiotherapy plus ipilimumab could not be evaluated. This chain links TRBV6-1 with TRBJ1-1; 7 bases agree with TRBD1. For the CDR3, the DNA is TGTGCCAGCACTCAAGGGGGCGCAGCTAACACTGAAGCTTTCTTT. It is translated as CASTQGGAANTEAFF.